Below are 18 T cell receptor beta chains sequenced from a single sample in a study of vaccination and CD4 T cells after COVID-19. Treatment reported: approximately nine-day PBMC culture with coronavirus spike peptide pools or control peptides (ViraFEST assay). These receptors have no known antigen. The Oncomine TCR Beta short-read assay sequenced DNA from cultured CD4+ T cells. TCRdb processed the PCR reads anew with MiXCR; each CDR3 protein has one entry. The data show some 7,100 distinct CDR3 sequences, with around 72% seen just once and 16% held by the top ten. The specimen sequenced was CD4+ T cells from blood, cultured in vitro. The source of these receptors is a human donor who had recovered from COVID-19.

The chain is built from TRBV6-1 and TRBJ1-5, with a possible D match to TRBD1 (5 bases). Germline loops: CDR1 MNHNS, CDR2 SASEGT. Trimming removed 6 bases from V and 3 bases from J, with 12 bases in between. The CDR3 has 14 residues. CDR3 loop: CASSQGRANQPQHF. CDR3 sequence (DNA): TGTGCCAGCAGCCAGGGACGGGCCAATCAGCCCCAGCATTTT.

This clonotype came up a few times. The rearrangement uses TRBV29-1 and TRBJ2-7; 14 nucleotides match TRBD2. In germline, CDR1 is SQVTM, CDR2 ANQGSEA. The ends lost 7 bases at V and 3 bases at J; junction bases unmatched: 2. The CDR3 spans 13 residues. CDR3 sequence: CSAGTSGSYEQYF. CDR3 nucleotides: TGCAGCGCCGGGACTAGCGGGAGCTACGAGCAGTACTTC.

The CDR3 loop reads CASKQGANQPQHF. CDR3 coding DNA: TGTGCCAGCAAACAGGGGGCGAATCAGCCCCAGCATTTT. V usage is TRBV6-1 and J usage is TRBJ1-5; TRBD1 aligns across 9 bases. After removal of 7 bases from V and 4 bases from J, the junction contained 2 bases not matched to a gene. This CDR3 comprises 13 residues. Per the germline V gene, CDR1 is MNHNS and CDR2 is SASEGT.

By proportion, this clonotype is medium-sized (0.01 to 0.1%). The CDR3 sequence is CASSPGGGGGYTF. CDR3 nucleotides: TGTGCCAGCAGCCCTGGCGGGGGCGGGGGCTACACCTTC. The chain is built from TRBV7-3 and TRBJ1-2; D perhaps matches TRBD1 (6 bases). The germline CDR1 and CDR2 sequences are SGHTA and FQGTGA. The CDR3 covers 13 residues. The V gene lost 5 bases and the J gene lost 8 bases, with 15 bases spanning the gap.

The chain employs TRBV27 and TRBJ1-2; D uncertain. V gave up 4 bases and J gave up 4 bases, with 13 bases separating them. This CDR3 is 14 amino acids long. CDR1 is MNHEY, CDR2 SMNVEV, per germline (reference sequence). The CDR3 loop reads CASSYHPGPYGYTF. The CDR3 DNA reads TGTGCCAGCAGTTATCACCCGGGCCCCTATGGCTACACCTTC.

V gene TRBV28 combines with J gene TRBJ2-7; D ambiguous. Germline V CDR1 and CDR2: MDHEN, SYDVKM. Deletions cut 7 bases from V and 2 bases from J, with 15 bases between. The CDR3 contains 14 residues. CDR3 coding DNA: TGTGCCAGCATACCCCGGGTAGGCACCTACGAGCAGTACTTC. This codes for CASIPRVGTYEQYF.

This clonotype is medium-sized by share. V usage is TRBV7-6 and J usage is TRBJ2-1; the D gene is possibly TRBD1 (6 bases). Deletions cut 5 bases from V and 1 base from J, with 9 bases between. The CDR3 runs 14 residues. Per germline, CDR1 SGHVS and CDR2 FNYEAQ. The CDR3: CASSHQGSYNEQFF. The CDR3 DNA follows: TGTGCCAGCAGCCATCAGGGGTCCTACAATGAGCAGTTCTTC.

The chain combines TRBV15 with TRBJ2-1; 11 bases align to TRBD2. From germline, CDR1 is LNHNV and CDR2 YYDKDF (reference sequence). The CDR3 extends over 16 amino acids. The junction had 7 bases not matched to a gene; V was cut back by 3 bases and J by 6 bases. The CDR3 here is CATSREIAGGGNEQFF. For the CDR3, the DNA is TGTGCCACCAGCAGGGAGATAGCGGGAGGGGGCAATGAGCAGTTCTTC.

The chain links TRBV21-1 to TRBJ2-7; TRBD2, as called in the table, went unchecked against the DNA. TRBV21-1 is noted as a pseudogene. The CDR3 is 15 residues long. The DNA for the CDR3 is TGTGCCAGCAGCAAAGCTAGCGGGGTTGCCTACGAGCAGTACTTC. Protein: CASSKASGVAYEQYF.

There are a few counts of this clonotype. V and J are TRBV6-2 or TRBV6-3 and TRBJ1-5; D possibly corresponds to TRBD1 (6 bases). The germline V and J ends were trimmed by 5 bases and 2 bases, with 10 bases remaining between them. CDR3 length: 14 residues. Germline-derived CDR1 and CDR2 are MNHEY and SVGEGT. The CDR3: CASSTGYGNQPQHF. CDR3 DNA: TGTGCCAGCAGTACAGGGTATGGCAATCAGCCCCAGCATTTT.

This chain uses TRBV7-6 with TRBJ2-5, with D tentatively TRBD1 or TRBD2 (5 bases each). From germline, CDR1 is SGHVS and CDR2 FNYEAQ. V was pared by 4 bases and J by 2 bases, with 11 bases between. This CDR3 has 14 amino acids. The CDR3 DNA reads TGTGCCAGCAGCTCCCTAGAGGGGCAAGAGACCCAGTACTTC. It yields the protein CASSSLEGQETQYF.

J is TRBJ1-2 and V is TRBV25-1; D gene uncertain. The CDR3 has 14 residues. Trimming cost V 4 bases and J 2 bases, with 11 bases left between them. Germline V gene data show CDR1 as MGHDK and CDR2 as SYGVNS. The CDR3 bases are TGTGCCAGCAGTGGCCACCGGGCCAACTATGGCTACACCTTC. As protein: CASSGHRANYGYTF.

The chain carries TRBV7-2 and TRBJ2-1; maybe TRBD2 (5 bases). This CDR3 contains 16 residues. Germline V lookup: CDR1 SGHTA, CDR2 FQGNSA. Trimming cost V 5 bases and J 2 bases, with 16 bases left between them. CDR3 DNA: TGTGCCAGCAGCCCCCAAGCGACTACGGCCTACAATGAGCAGTTCTTC. It codes for CASSPQATTAYNEQFF.

V gene TRBV6-1 combines with J gene TRBJ1-6; 7 nucleotides match TRBD1. CDR1 is MNHNS and CDR2 is SASEGT in the germline V gene. The CDR3 sequence is 14 residues long. With V trimmed by 6 bases and J by 5 bases, 4 bases remained unmatched. CDR3 protein: CASSLTGNNSPLHF. The CDR3 DNA is TGTGCCAGCAGCCTGACAGGGAATAATTCACCCCTCCACTTT.

This clonotype is a singleton in its sample. The J gene is TRBJ2-5, the V gene TRBV20-1, with TRBD2 identical over 12 bases. CDR1 and CDR2 (germline): DFQATT, SNEGSKA (reference sequence). Trimming removed 3 bases from V and 5 bases from J; junction bases left unmatched: 13. The CDR3 covers 17 residues. The CDR3 loop is CSARWASGRVSQETQYF. DNA for the CDR3: TGCAGTGCTAGGTGGGCTAGCGGGAGGGTGAGTCAGGAGACCCAGTACTTC.

By sample share, this clonotype is medium-sized. This rearrangement joins TRBV19 to TRBJ2-7; D might be TRBD1 or TRBD2, each matching 5 bases. Trimming left V 9 bases short and J 2 bases short, with 11 bases between. CDR1 LNHDA and CDR2 SQIVND come from the germline V gene (reference sequence). This CDR3 comprises 12 residues. CDR3 coding DNA: TGTGCCAGCCGGGACCGAGCCTACGAGCAGTACTTC. Translated: CASRDRAYEQYF.

The chain recombines TRBV15 with TRBJ2-3, with TRBD2 identical over 8 bases. The V and J ends lost 8 bases and 6 bases, in that order; junction bases with no gene match: 10. Germline V gene lookup returns CDR1 LNHNV and CDR2 YYDKDF (reference sequence). The CDR3 consists of 14 residues. For the CDR3, the DNA is TGTGCCACCGGACGCGGGGGGTGGGTTGATACGCAGTATTTT. Translating it yields CATGRGGWVDTQYF.

This clonotype appeared once. The chain combines TRBV6-1 with TRBJ1-1; TRBD1 is a possible D gene (5 bases). CDR1 MNHNS and CDR2 SASEGT come from the germline V gene. The V end was cut by 4 bases, the J end by 3 bases, with 12 bases between. This CDR3 comprises 14 residues. The CDR3 loop is CASSARAGHTEAFF. CDR3 nucleotides: TGTGCCAGCAGTGCAAGGGCAGGGCACACTGAAGCTTTCTTT.